This T cell receptor (beta chain) emerged from a study of response to subunit inactivated influenza vaccine. TCRdb used MiXCR to reprocess the RT-PCR reads, holding one entry per CDR3 protein. The data show some 570,000 distinct CDR3 sequences, roughly 12% seen once. The germline V and J ends were trimmed by 5 bases and 7 bases, with 15 bases remaining between them. The CDR3 is 13 residues long. From germline, CDR1 is SGHTA and CDR2 FQGNSA. The same sample was also studied in work on T cells expressing NK-cell markers. This second study notes: 5'RACE template switching built TCR beta cDNA with unique molecular identifiers. The TCR beta repertoires originated in sorted CD3+CD56+NKG2C+, CD3+CD56+NKG2C- and CD3+CD56-NKG2C+ T cells. For four donors, these clonotypes were likewise the leading ones in the CD3+CD56-NKG2C+ fraction. It was still unclear whether expanded NKG2C+ T cell clones were HCMV specific.

The sequence derives from a man aged 45 to 65 who received an inactivated influenza vaccine. The J gene is TRBJ2-7, the V gene TRBV7-2, with D perhaps TRBD1 (5 bases). This specimen was PBMCs from blood, taken on the day of vaccination. The CDR3 here is CASSPGHSLEQYF. In DNA form, the CDR3 reads TGTGCCAGCAGCCCTGGACACTCCTTAGAGCAGTACTTC.